Each of the 20 T cell receptor beta chains below was sequenced from the same sample in a study of blood T cell repertoires in COVID-19. Sequencing was performed with immunoSEQ multiplex PCR; in TCRdb, only in-frame clones are kept and a portion is missing. The sample holds more than 95,000 clones; roughly 90% are singletons and the top ten take around 3.4%. Sample: peripheral blood. The origin of the receptors is a woman aged 55 to 70 with acute or convalescent COVID-19.

This clone was seen more than once but under ten times. This chain connects TRBV5-4 to TRBJ1-2; TRBD1 matches at 12 bases. CDR3 length: 16 residues. Trimming at V came to 4 bases and at J to 6 bases, leaving 10 bases not matched to a gene. Germline lookup yields CDR1 SGHNT and CDR2 YYREEE (reference sequence). The CDR3 region is CASSMGQGAGMDGYTF. CDR3 sequence (DNA): TGTGCCAGCAGCATGGGACAGGGGGCGGGTATGGATGGCTACACCTTC.

This clone was picked up a small number of times. For the CDR3, the DNA is TGTGCCTGGAGTGTTGGTTCGGGTGAGACCCAGTACTTC. Protein sequence: CAWSVGSGETQYF. The chain recombines TRBV30 with TRBJ2-5; D call uncertain. The CDR3 runs to 13 residues. V lost 0 bases and J 5 bases, leaving 10 bases between the germline ends. The germline V gene has CDR1 GTSNPN and CDR2 SVGIG (reference sequence).

The chain uses TRBV12-3 or TRBV12-4 and TRBJ1-1, with D hard to call. With 5 bases removed from V and 4 bases from J, the gap between germline ends came to 11 bases. This CDR3 has 13 amino acids. CDR3 amino acids: CASSREIGTEAFF. The CDR3 nucleotides are TGTGCCAGCAGTCGGGAGATTGGCACTGAAGCTTTCTTT.

V usage is TRBV19 and J usage is TRBJ1-4, with TRBD1 matching over 9 bases. Germline trimming cut 8 bases from V and 13 bases from J; bases unmatched to any gene: 11. Germline CDR1 reads LNHDA; CDR2 reads SQIVND (reference sequence). The CDR3 consists of 13 residues. CDR3 loop: CASRGTGSYRLFF. In nucleotides, the CDR3 is TGTGCCAGTCGCGGGACAGGGTCTTATAGACTGTTTTTT.

The rearrangement joins TRBV18 to TRBJ1-2, with a possible D match to TRBD1 (6 bases). V was clipped by 3 bases and J by 3 bases, with 8 bases between them. The CDR3 covers 13 residues. The germline V gene encodes CDR1 KGHSH and CDR2 LQKENI. The CDR3 reads CASSPTGDYGYTF. For the CDR3, the DNA is TGTGCCAGCTCACCGACAGGTGACTATGGCTACACCTTC.

This sequence joins TRBV14 and TRBJ2-5; 8 bases match TRBD2. Trimming cost V 2 bases and J 5 bases; bases outside gene matches: 1. Germline CDR1 reads SGHDN; CDR2 reads FVKESK. CDR3 length: 13 residues. CDR3 loop: CASSQRLAETQYF. In DNA, the CDR3 is TGTGCCAGCAGCCAAAGACTAGCGGAGACCCAGTACTTC.

The V gene is TRBV7-3, the J gene TRBJ2-2; TRBD2 agrees at 8 bases. This CDR3 has 15 amino acids. The V segment lost 4 bases and the J segment 4 bases; nucleotides outside the gene matches: 5. Germline loops: CDR1 SGHTA, CDR2 FQGTGA. CDR3 sequence: CASSWSGRGTGELFF. The CDR3 region has the DNA TGTGCCAGCAGCTGGAGCGGGAGAGGCACCGGGGAGCTGTTTTTT.

V and J are TRBV13 and TRBJ1-4; 7 positions agree with TRBD1. The V and J ends lost 2 bases and 8 bases, in that order; junction bases with no gene match: 5. The CDR3 sequence is 14 residues long. CDR1 PRHDT and CDR2 FYEKMQ come from the germline V gene (reference sequence). CDR3 loop: CASSLRQGGEKLFF. The DNA of the CDR3 is TGTGCCAGCAGCTTAAGACAGGGTGGCGAAAAACTGTTTTTT. Drawing the rest from reference TRBV13 and TRBJ1-4, the complete variable domain is AAGVIQSPRHLIKEKRETATLKCYPIPRHDTVYWYQQGPGQDPQFLISFYEKMQSDKGSIPDRFSAQQFSDYHSELNMSSLELGDSALYFCASSLRQGGEKLFFGSGTQLSVL.

This clone was recorded once. The genes are TRBV5-4 and TRBJ2-3; 7 bases map to TRBD2. V trimming: 1 base; J trimming: 2 bases; junction bases outside the gene matches: 4. Looked up from germline, CDR1 is SGHNT and CDR2 is YYREEE (reference sequence). CDR3 length: 15 amino acids. CDR3 nucleotides: TGTGCCAGCAGCTTGACGCGGGGGACCACAGATACGCAGTATTTT. Translation: CASSLTRGTTDTQYF.

The J gene is TRBJ2-1, the V gene TRBV6-5, with TRBD1 matching 11 bases. CDR3 size: 16 residues. The J segment lost 4 bases and the V segment lost 0 bases, leaving 2 bases of the junction unmatched. Per the germline V gene, CDR1 is MNHEY and CDR2 is SVGAGI. The CDR3 DNA follows: TGTGCCAGCAGTTACTCGGGACAGGGGGTTTACAATGAGCAGTTCTTC. Protein: CASSYSGQGVYNEQFF.

The chain is built from TRBV5-1 and TRBJ1-1; 7 bases map to TRBD1. CDR3 size: 17 residues. CDR1 SGHRS and CDR2 YFSETQ come from the germline V gene. With V trimmed by 7 bases and J by 3 bases, 18 bases remained unmatched. The CDR3 sequence is CASGRMTGPGMDTEAFF. DNA for the CDR3: TGCGCCAGCGGTAGAATGACAGGGCCGGGTATGGACACTGAAGCTTTCTTT.

The chain employs TRBV19 and TRBJ2-5, with 7 bases fitting TRBD1. The V segment lost 2 bases and the J segment 1 base; nucleotides outside the gene matches: 4. Germline lookup yields CDR1 LNHDA and CDR2 SQIVND (reference sequence). The CDR3 runs to 15 residues. CDR3 bases: TGTGCCAGTAGTATATACGGGGACAGCCAAGAGACCCAGTACTTC. Its translation is CASSIYGDSQETQYF. Variable domain in full (rest from reference TRBV19 and TRBJ2-5): DGGITQSPKYLFRKEGQNVTLSCEQNLNHDAMYWYRQDPGQGLRLIYYSQIVNDFQKGDIAEGYSVSREKKESFPLTVTSAQKNPTAFYLCASSIYGDSQETQYFGPGTRLLVL.

V gene TRBV5-4 combines with J gene TRBJ2-1; TRBD2 agrees at 8 bases. The germline V gene has CDR1 SGHNT and CDR2 YYREEE (reference sequence). V lost 0 bases, J lost 10 bases, and 15 bases stayed unmatched. This CDR3 is 17 amino acids long. The CDR3 protein is CASSLGLAGRTVVEQFF. The CDR3 DNA is TGTGCCAGCAGCTTGGGGCTAGCGGGCCGGACCGTAGTAGAGCAGTTCTTC.

This chain joins TRBV7-8 and TRBJ2-2; TRBD2 aligns across 7 bases. CDR3 size: 17 residues. Losses at the gene ends were 4 bases for V and 2 bases for J; bases not matched to a gene: 10. Germline values: CDR1 SGHVS, CDR2 FQNEAQ. CDR3 bases: TGTGCCAGCAGCTCGGGGGGAGGGCCTTCTAACACCGGGGAGCTGTTTTTT. Encoded protein: CASSSGGGPSNTGELFF.

This clone appeared many times. The chain combines TRBV27 with TRBJ2-1; the match to TRBD2 covers 10 bases. This CDR3 is 17 amino acids long. Unmatched junction bases numbered 8, after V lost 0 bases and J lost 6 bases. Germline assignment: CDR1 MNHEY and CDR2 SMNVEV (reference sequence). The CDR3 DNA follows: TGTGCCAGCAGTTTATCCCCTAGCGGGAGCGGGAGCAATGAGCAGTTCTTC. This codes for CASSLSPSGSGSNEQFF.

J is TRBJ1-1 and V is TRBV2; 9 bases are shared with TRBD1. V gave up 6 bases and J gave up 1 base; unmatched junction bases: 3. Germline CDR1 is SNHLY and CDR2 is FYNNEI. The CDR3 has 14 residues. Here the CDR3 DNA reads TGTGCCAGCAGGAACAGGGGGCAGAACACTGAAGCTTTCTTT. Amino acids: CASRNRGQNTEAFF.

This rearrangement joins TRBV5-1 to TRBJ1-1, with D perhaps matching TRBD1 (5 bases). V lost 7 bases and J lost 5, with 18 bases in between. CDR1 SGHRS and CDR2 YFSETQ come from the germline V gene. The CDR3 extends over 14 amino acids. The CDR3 is CASGRSRATTEAFF. The CDR3 nucleotides are TGCGCCAGCGGCCGGAGCAGGGCTACTACTGAAGCTTTCTTT. The variable domain in full, completed from reference TRBV5-1 and TRBJ1-1, reads KAGVTQTPRYLIKTRGQQVTLSCSPISGHRSVSWYQQTPGQGLQFLFEYFSETQRNKGNFPGRFSGRQFSNSRSEMNVSTLELGDSALYLCASGRSRATTEAFFGQGTRLTVV.

This chain uses TRBV6-5 with TRBJ2-2, with 8 bases fitting TRBD2. With 1 base clipped from V and 5 bases from J, the junction kept 6 bases outside the gene matches. The CDR3 sequence is 16 residues long. CDR1 and CDR2 from the germline V gene are MNHEY and SVGAGI. CDR3 protein: CASSYFLAGGTGELFF. In nucleotides, the CDR3 is TGTGCCAGCAGTTACTTTCTGGCGGGGGGAACCGGGGAGCTGTTTTTT.

The genes are TRBV10-3 and TRBJ1-1; 7 bases are shared with TRBD1. CDR3 length: 13 residues. J lost 3 bases, V lost 7 bases, and 5 bases had no gene match. The germline gives CDR1 ENHRY, CDR2 SYGVKD. This CDR3 is CAINDRVYTEAFF. CDR3 nucleotide sequence: TGTGCCATCAATGACAGGGTTTACACTGAAGCTTTCTTT.

The rearrangement joins TRBV19 to TRBJ2-7, with D possibly being TRBD2 (6 bases). Germline CDR1 and CDR2: LNHDA and SQIVND (reference sequence). There are 12 residues in the CDR3. As DNA, the CDR3 is TGTGCGTCGGGGTTCCGGGAGAACGAGCAGTACTTC. It is translated as CASGFRENEQYF.